This is a list of T cell receptor beta chains from one sample in a study of T cells after posttransplantation cyclophosphamide. Sequencing was performed with immunoSEQ multiplex PCR; in TCRdb, only in-frame clones are kept and a portion is missing. The sample has under 4,500 clones, roughly 62% seen once. Sequencing was done on a sample of memory CD8+ T cells sorted from blood. The receptors were gathered from a man aged 50 or older. The CDR3 runs from the conserved cysteine through the conserved F or W. D genes are given only for firm matches. The size of a clone is reported for some rows only, either as once, few or many, or as a class for expanded clones.

>TRBV10-3|TRBJ2-7|.|11|.
CAISEGDEQYF
TGTGCCATCAGTGAAGGGGACGAGCAGTACTTC
>TRBV19|TRBJ1-5|.|14|few
CASRGGVGNQPQHF
TGTGCCAGTCGGGGGGGAGTGGGCAATCAGCCCCAGCATTTT
>TRBV7-2|TRBJ2-1|.|14|.
CASSPRGYDNEQFF
TGTGCCAGCAGCCCTAGAGGCTACGACAATGAGCAGTTCTTC
>TRBV9|TRBJ2-1|TRBD1|15|.
CASSAQGAGWNEQFF
TGTGCCAGCAGCGCTCAGGGGGCGGGGTGGAATGAGCAGTTCTTC
>TRBV7-9|TRBJ2-1|TRBD2|12|.
CAVLSGRYEQFF
TGTGCCGTTCTTAGCGGGAGATATGAGCAGTTCTTC
>TRBV19|TRBJ1-2|.|15|.
CASRNRVLLGYGYTF
TGTGCCAGTCGTAACAGGGTACTTCTGGGTTACGGCTACACCTTC
>TRBV15|TRBJ1-1|.|14|.
CATSHTPAGSEAFF
TGTGCCACCAGCCATACGCCGGCAGGGTCTGAAGCTTTCTTT
>TRBV27|TRBJ2-7|.|15|.
CASSFRNRVNYEQYF
TGTGCCAGCAGTTTCCGAAACCGGGTCAACTACGAGCAGTACTTC
>TRBV5-1|TRBJ2-1|TRBD2|15|few
CASSFSGRDYNEQFF
TGCGCCAGCAGCTTCTCCGGGAGGGACTACAATGAGCAGTTCTTC
>TRBV6-6|TRBJ1-1|.|16|.
CASTQLPPELNTEAFF
TGTGCCAGCACCCAACTACCCCCAGAATTGAACACTGAAGCTTTCTTT
>TRBV6-5|TRBJ2-7|TRBD2|15|.
CASSHGRLAGNEQYF
TGTGCCAGCAGCCACGGTCGCCTAGCGGGAAACGAGCAGTACTTC
>TRBV30|TRBJ1-1|.|13|.
CAWSVGGVTEAFF
TGTGCCTGGAGTGTAGGCGGGGTCACTGAAGCTTTCTTT
>TRBV7-3|TRBJ2-1|TRBD2|15|.
CASSSGTSGVNEQFF
TGTGCCAGCAGCTCAGGGACTAGCGGGGTCAATGAGCAGTTCTTC
>TRBV6-5|TRBJ1-1|TRBD1|13|once
CASSLQGWTEAFF
TGTGCCAGCAGCTTACAGGGGTGGACTGAAGCTTTCTTT
>TRBV9|TRBJ1-6|.|15|.
CASSEQSSYNSPLHF
TGTGCCAGCAGCGAACAGAGCTCCTATAATTCACCCCTCCACTTT
>TRBV6-5|TRBJ2-1|TRBD2|15|once
CASRPGLAGGNEQFF
TGTGCCAGCAGACCGGGACTAGCGGGAGGCAATGAGCAGTTCTTC
>TRBV4-3|TRBJ2-7|TRBD2|15|.
CASSQERGGLREQYF
TGCGCCAGCAGCCAGGAGCGGGGGGGATTAAGGGAGCAGTACTTC
>TRBV4-3|TRBJ1-4|TRBD1|15|.
CASRQDRATNEKLFF
TGCGCCAGCAGACAAGACAGGGCAACTAATGAAAAACTGTTTTTT
>TRBV2|TRBJ1-2|.|15|once
CAGRLQDYPADGYTF
TGTGCCGGCCGCTTACAGGACTATCCCGCTGATGGCTACACCTTC
>TRBV5-1|TRBJ1-1|TRBD1|13|.
CASSPQGDGEAFF
TGCGCCAGCAGCCCGCAGGGGGACGGTGAAGCTTTCTTT
>TRBV4-2|TRBJ1-6|.|15|.
CASSQGDFGESPLHF
TGTGCCAGCAGCCAAGGAGACTTTGGGGAGTCCCCCCTCCACTTT
>TRBV9|TRBJ2-1|.|12|large
CASSDTDNEQFF
TGTGCCAGCAGCGACACCGACAATGAGCAGTTCTTC
>TRBV2|TRBJ2-3|.|15|.
CASRLGERATDTQYF
TGTGCCAGCCGACTAGGAGAGCGGGCCACAGATACGCAGTATTTT
>TRBV4-1|TRBJ2-1|.|14|.
CASSTPLGYNEQFF
TGCGCCAGCAGCACCCCCCTAGGCTACAATGAGCAGTTCTTC
>TRBV19|TRBJ1-5|TRBD1|17|.
CASSIEGFGTGGQPQHF
TGTGCCAGTAGTATAGAAGGATTCGGGACAGGGGGACAGCCCCAGCATTTT
>TRBV29-1|TRBJ2-2|TRBD2|16|.
CSVGGGKVASTGELFF
TGCAGCGTTGGGGGAGGGAAGGTGGCGAGCACCGGGGAGCTGTTTTTT
>TRBV30|TRBJ2-2|.|12|few
CAWSIGAGELFF
TGTGCCTGGAGCATAGGGGCCGGGGAGCTGTTTTTT